Presented here are 23 T cell receptor beta chains from one specimen sequenced in a study of T cell responses to AZD1222 COVID-19 vaccine. The protocol was immunoSEQ multiplex PCR, while the TCRdb copy is restricted to in-frame clones and leaves out a portion. The sample lists some 150,000 clones, 85% to 95% occurring once. The source was peripheral blood, collected on day 0 of AZD1222 vaccination. These receptors all come from an adult in good health.

The chain links TRBV9 to TRBJ2-1; D is possibly TRBD2 (6 bases). The germline V gene encodes CDR1 SGDLS and CDR2 YYNGEE. Trimming took off 0 bases at V and 4 bases at J, with 14 bases between the two ends. The CDR3 extends over 16 amino acids. The DNA for the CDR3 is TGTGCCAGCAGCGTAGTCGGGGGAGTTGGGTACAATGAGCAGTTCTTC. Protein product: CASSVVGGVGYNEQFF.

In its sample, this clone was seen once. The chain has TRBV9 and TRBJ1-2, with D tentatively TRBD1 (6 bases). The CDR3 length is 16 residues. V lost 0 bases and J 4 bases, leaving 16 bases between the germline ends. Germline lookup yields CDR1 SGDLS and CDR2 YYNGEE. The CDR3 DNA is TGTGCCAGCAGCGTAGTTCCGGGGGCGCCACCCTATGGCTACACCTTC. It is translated as CASSVVPGAPPYGYTF.

The V and J genes are TRBV10-3 and TRBJ2-2; D is unresolved. The V gene lost 0 bases and the J gene lost 6 bases, with 8 bases spanning the gap. The CDR3 is 14 residues long. CDR1 and CDR2 from the germline V gene are ENHRY and SYGVKD. Here the CDR3 DNA reads TGTGCCATCAGTGAGTCGACCGGGTCCGGGGAGCTGTTTTTT. Protein product: CAISESTGSGELFF.

The CDR3 coding sequence is TGTGCCAGCAGCTCAGGGGGCCCTGGAGGCTACACCTTC. Its protein product is CASSSGGPGGYTF. V usage is TRBV7-8 and J usage is TRBJ1-2, with TRBD1 identical over 8 bases. Germline V CDR1 and CDR2: SGHVS, FQNEAQ. The CDR3 totals 13 residues. The V gene end was trimmed by 4 bases and the J gene end by 8 bases; junction bases not matched to a gene: 6.

This clone has a handful of counts. The chain employs TRBV10-2 and TRBJ2-5, with a weak D call TRBD2 (5 bases). The germline V gene has CDR1 WSHSY and CDR2 SAAADI. V lost 6 bases to trimming and J lost 5 bases, with 13 bases between them. The CDR3 runs to 13 residues. CDR3 DNA sequence: TGCGCCAGCAGCGGGGTTTTGGGGGAGACCCAGTACTTC. The encoded protein is CASSGVLGETQYF.

The chain employs TRBV6-6 and TRBJ1-5; D call uncertain. The germline V gene has CDR1 MNHNY and CDR2 SVGAGI (reference sequence). The CDR3 totals 14 residues. V was cut by 0 bases and J by 1 base, with 4 bases left in between. DNA for the CDR3: TGTGCCAGCAGTTACTCGAAGAGCAATCAGCCCCAGCATTTT. Translation: CASSYSKSNQPQHF.

The gene calls are TRBV29-1 and TRBJ1-2; perhaps TRBD1 as D (5 bases). CDR1 SQVTM and CDR2 ANQGSEA come from the germline V gene. The CDR3 spans 14 residues. The V gene lost 4 bases and the J gene lost 1 base, with 13 bases spanning the gap. Here the CDR3 reads CSVAQGGGNYGYTF. CDR3 coding DNA: TGCAGCGTTGCGCAGGGCGGGGGTAACTATGGCTACACCTTC.

This chain joins TRBV10-3 and TRBJ2-7, with 7 bases lining up with TRBD1. The CDR3 totals 15 residues. Germline V lookup: CDR1 ENHRY, CDR2 SYGVKD. V was pared by 7 bases and J by 4 bases, with 13 bases of the junction left unmatched. Here the CDR3 DNA reads TGTGCCATCACCCCCGGGACAGCCCAAGGTTACGAGCAGTACTTC. It is translated as CAITPGTAQGYEQYF.

With regard to this clone: The sample holds other DNA sequences that translate to the same CDR3. This chain links TRBV20-1 with TRBJ2-1, with 10 bases lining up with TRBD2. V gave up 3 bases and J gave up 6 bases; unmatched junction bases: 5. The CDR3 is 14 residues long. Per the germline V gene, CDR1 is DFQATT and CDR2 is SNEGSKA (reference sequence). CDR3 region: CSASRASGSNEQFF. For the CDR3, the DNA is TGCAGTGCTAGTCGGGCTAGCGGGAGCAATGAGCAGTTCTTC.

The V gene is TRBV5-1, the J gene TRBJ2-3; unclear D gene. Germline V CDR1 and CDR2: SGHRS, YFSETQ. Deletions cut 4 bases from V and 2 bases from J, with 17 bases between. The CDR3 consists of 16 residues. DNA for the CDR3: TGCGCCAGCAGCCCTACGAGGCAGACCTACACAGATACGCAGTATTTT. As protein: CASSPTRQTYTDTQYF.

This clone was seen just once. The chain couples TRBV4-1 to TRBJ1-2, with 9 positions matching TRBD1. In germline, CDR1 is MGHRA, CDR2 YSYEKL. This CDR3 region has 16 residues. Trimming took 2 bases from V and 8 from J; bases not matched to a gene: 12. CDR3 nucleotides: TGCGCCAGCAGCCAACCTATAAACAGGGGGCATGGAGGCTACACCTTC. Translating gives CASSQPINRGHGGYTF.

The gene calls are TRBV12-3 or TRBV12-4 and TRBJ2-7, with 7 bases identical to TRBD1. The CDR3 covers 12 residues. V lost 3 bases and J lost 5; bases outside the gene matches: 1. The CDR3 here is CASSFTGDEQYF. DNA for the CDR3: TGTGCCAGCAGTTTCACAGGGGACGAGCAGTACTTC.

The chain employs TRBV6-1 and TRBJ1-6; weak D call: TRBD1 (5 bases). V shed 1 base and J shed 6 bases, with 7 bases lying between them. Germline assignment: CDR1 MNHNS and CDR2 SASEGT. This CDR3 has 14 amino acids. CDR3 protein: CASSEGQFNSPLHF. CDR3 sequence (DNA): TGTGCCAGCAGTGAAGGACAGTTTAATTCACCCCTCCACTTT.

On this clone itself: This same CDR3 is encoded by further DNA sequences in the sample. This chain connects TRBV30 to TRBJ2-1; D unresolved. Trimming took 0 bases from V and 1 from J, leaving 4 bases between them. The CDR3 loop spans 13 amino acids. Germline V gene data show CDR1 as GTSNPN and CDR2 as SVGIG (reference sequence). The CDR3 loop is CAWSVQSYNEQFF. The CDR3 coding sequence is TGTGCCTGGAGTGTACAATCCTACAATGAGCAGTTCTTC. The full variable domain, completed using reference TRBV30 and TRBJ2-1, is SQTIHQWPATLVQPVGSPLSLECTVEGTSNPNLYWYRQAAGRGLQLLFYSVGIGQISSEVPQNLSASRPQDRQFILSSKKLLLSDSGFYLCAWSVQSYNEQFFGPGTRLTVL.

The V call is TRBV7-9, the J call TRBJ2-3; 10 bases align to TRBD2. The CDR3 spans 17 residues. Per germline, CDR1 SEHNR and CDR2 FQNEAQ (reference sequence). Trimming at V came to 2 bases and at J to 6 bases, leaving 11 bases not matched to a gene. The CDR3 here is CASSLFPSGRYVDTQYF. The CDR3 coding sequence is TGTGCCAGCAGCTTATTCCCTAGCGGGAGATACGTCGATACGCAGTATTTT.

J is TRBJ1-1 and V is TRBV11-3; 8 bases align to TRBD1. Germline trimming cut 3 bases from V and 7 bases from J; bases unmatched to any gene: 4. The germline CDR1 and CDR2 sequences are SGHNT and YENEEA. This CDR3 region has 13 residues. In DNA form, the CDR3 reads TGTGCCAGCAGCTTCATAACAGGGGGTGAAGCTTTCTTT. Translating gives CASSFITGGEAFF.

The chain uses TRBV27 and TRBJ2-2; 9 bases line up with TRBD2. Germline CDR1 and CDR2: MNHEY and SMNVEV (reference sequence). V lost 11 bases to trimming and J lost 3 bases; unmatched junction nucleotides: 4. CDR3 length equals 13 residues. This CDR3 is CACGGGYTGELFF. Written as DNA, the CDR3 is TGTGCCTGCGGGGGGGGATACACCGGGGAGCTGTTTTTT.

Here the CDR3 reads CASSFNADTQYF. The CDR3 DNA is TGTGCCAGCAGCTTCAATGCAGATACGCAGTATTTT. The chain employs TRBV7-8 and TRBJ2-3; D is unclear. Trimming shortened V by 3 bases and J by 4 bases, and 5 bases separated the two germline ends. CDR3 size: 12 residues. Germline V lookup: CDR1 SGHVS, CDR2 FQNEAQ.

The V call is TRBV18, the J call TRBJ1-4; D gene ambiguous. This CDR3 is 16 amino acids long. Germline CDR1 is KGHSH and CDR2 is LQKENI. The germline V and J ends were trimmed by 1 base and 8 bases, with 17 bases remaining between them. The CDR3 sequence is CASSPLADPSSEKLFF. CDR3 coding DNA: TGTGCCAGCTCACCACTAGCTGATCCAAGCAGCGAAAAACTGTTTTTT.

The rearrangement uses TRBV6-2 or TRBV6-3 and TRBJ1-6, with D maybe TRBD1 (6 bases). V lost 2 bases and J 7 bases, leaving 9 bases between the germline ends. Germline V gene lookup returns CDR1 MNHEY and CDR2 SVGEGT. The CDR3 spans 14 residues. The CDR3 DNA is TGTGCCAGCAGTTACGCAGGGGAAAATTCACCCCTCCACTTT. Translating it yields CASSYAGENSPLHF.

V and J are TRBV2 and TRBJ2-1, with D perhaps assigned TRBD1 or TRBD2 (5 bases each). The CDR3 loop spans 17 amino acids. Trimming cost V 6 bases and J 0 bases, with 18 bases left between them. Germline V gene data show CDR1 as SNHLY and CDR2 as FYNNEI. CDR3 region: CASRWGSGDSSYNEQFF. For the CDR3, the DNA is TGTGCCAGCAGGTGGGGCAGCGGCGATAGCTCCTACAATGAGCAGTTCTTC. The full variable domain, completed using reference TRBV2 and TRBJ2-1, is EPEVTQTPSHQVTQMGQEVILRCVPISNHLYFYWYRQILGQKVEFLVSFYNNEISEKSEIFDDQFSVERPDGSNFTLKIRSTKLEDSAMYFCASRWGSGDSSYNEQFFGPGTRLTVL.

The CDR3 DNA reads TGTGCCAGCAGCTCAGAGTACACTGAAGCTTTCTTT. Encoded protein: CASSSEYTEAFF. The genes are TRBV6-5 and TRBJ1-1; D is ambiguous. This CDR3 region has 12 residues. Germline-derived CDR1 and CDR2 are MNHEY and SVGAGI. Deletions cut 6 bases from V and 3 bases from J, with 8 bases between.

The rearrangement uses TRBV19 and TRBJ1-1; D ambiguous. The CDR3 sequence is 11 residues long. From germline, CDR1 is LNHDA and CDR2 SQIVND (reference sequence). Deletions cut 7 bases from V and 8 bases from J, with 11 bases between. The CDR3 DNA sequence: TGTGCCAGTATTAGGTCAGCCGAAGCTTTCTTT. It encodes CASIRSAEAFF. The full variable domain, with the rest looked up from reference TRBV19 and TRBJ1-1, is DGGITQSPKYLFRKEGQNVTLSCEQNLNHDAMYWYRQDPGQGLRLIYYSQIVNDFQKGDIAEGYSVSREKKESFPLTVTSAQKNPTAFYLCASIRSAEAFFGQGTRLTVV.